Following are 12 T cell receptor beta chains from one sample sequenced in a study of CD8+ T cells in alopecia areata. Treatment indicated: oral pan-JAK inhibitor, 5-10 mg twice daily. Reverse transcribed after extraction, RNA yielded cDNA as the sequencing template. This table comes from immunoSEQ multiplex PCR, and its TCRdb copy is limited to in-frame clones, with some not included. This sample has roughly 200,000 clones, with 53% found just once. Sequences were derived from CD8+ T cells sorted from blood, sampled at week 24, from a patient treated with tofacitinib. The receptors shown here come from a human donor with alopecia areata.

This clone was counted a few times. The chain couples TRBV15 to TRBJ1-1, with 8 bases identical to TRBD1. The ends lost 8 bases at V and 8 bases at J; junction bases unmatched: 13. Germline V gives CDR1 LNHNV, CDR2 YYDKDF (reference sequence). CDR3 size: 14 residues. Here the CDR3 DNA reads TGTGCCACCCTTCAAGGGCAGGGGGCGTCGGAAGCTTTCTTT. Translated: CATLQGQGASEAFF.

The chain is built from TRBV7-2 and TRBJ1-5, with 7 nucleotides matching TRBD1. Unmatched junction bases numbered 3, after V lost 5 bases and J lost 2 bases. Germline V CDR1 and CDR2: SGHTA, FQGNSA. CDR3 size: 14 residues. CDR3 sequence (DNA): TGTGCCAGCAGCCCCACAGGGGGCAATCAGCCCCAGCATTTT. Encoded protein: CASSPTGGNQPQHF.

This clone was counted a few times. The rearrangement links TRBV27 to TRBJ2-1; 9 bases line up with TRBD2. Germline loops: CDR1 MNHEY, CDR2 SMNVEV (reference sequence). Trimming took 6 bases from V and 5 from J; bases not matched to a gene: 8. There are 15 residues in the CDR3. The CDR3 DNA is TGTGCCAGCAGAGAAGCGGGGGGATGGAACAATGAGCAGTTCTTC. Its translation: CASREAGGWNNEQFF.

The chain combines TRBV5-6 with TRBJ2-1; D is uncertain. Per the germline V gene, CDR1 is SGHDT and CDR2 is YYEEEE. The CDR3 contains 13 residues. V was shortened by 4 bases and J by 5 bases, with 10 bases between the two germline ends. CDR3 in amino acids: CASSPARDNEQFF. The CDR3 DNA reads TGTGCCAGCAGCCCAGCAAGGGACAATGAGCAGTTCTTC.

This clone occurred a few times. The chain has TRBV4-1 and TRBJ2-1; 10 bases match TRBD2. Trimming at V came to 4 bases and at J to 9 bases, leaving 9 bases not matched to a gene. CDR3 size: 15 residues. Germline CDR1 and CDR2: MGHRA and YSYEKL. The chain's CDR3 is CASSLSGTSVGEQFF. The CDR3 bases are TGCGCCAGCAGCCTATCCGGGACTAGCGTAGGTGAGCAGTTCTTC.

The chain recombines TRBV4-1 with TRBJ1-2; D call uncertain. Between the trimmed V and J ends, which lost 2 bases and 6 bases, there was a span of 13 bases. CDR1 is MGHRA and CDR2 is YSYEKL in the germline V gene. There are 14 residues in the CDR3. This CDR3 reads CASSQFIVSDGYTF. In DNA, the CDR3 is TGCGCCAGCAGCCAATTTATCGTTTCTGATGGCTACACCTTC.

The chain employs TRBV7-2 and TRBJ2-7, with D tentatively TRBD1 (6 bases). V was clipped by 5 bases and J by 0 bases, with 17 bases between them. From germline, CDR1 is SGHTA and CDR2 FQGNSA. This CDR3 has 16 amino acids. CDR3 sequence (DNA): TGTGCCAGCAGCATATTACCGGGACACAACTCCTACGAGCAGTACTTC. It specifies CASSILPGHNSYEQYF.

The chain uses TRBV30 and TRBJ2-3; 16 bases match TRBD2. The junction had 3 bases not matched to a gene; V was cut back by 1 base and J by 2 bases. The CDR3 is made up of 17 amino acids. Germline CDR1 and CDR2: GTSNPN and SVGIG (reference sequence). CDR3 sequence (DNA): TGTGCCTGGAGTGGCGGGACTAGCGGGGGGGCCACAGATACGCAGTATTTT. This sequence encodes CAWSGGTSGGATDTQYF. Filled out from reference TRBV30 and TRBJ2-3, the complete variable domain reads SQTIHQWPATLVQPVGSPLSLECTVEGTSNPNLYWYRQAAGRGLQLLFYSVGIGQISSEVPQNLSASRPQDRQFILSSKKLLLSDSGFYLCAWSGGTSGGATDTQYFGPGTRLTVL.

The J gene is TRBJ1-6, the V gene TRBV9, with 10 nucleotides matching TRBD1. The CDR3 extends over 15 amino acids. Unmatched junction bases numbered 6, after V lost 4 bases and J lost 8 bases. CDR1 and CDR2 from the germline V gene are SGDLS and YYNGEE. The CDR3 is CASSQGGTGDSPLHF. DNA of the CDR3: TGTGCCAGCAGCCAAGGTGGGACAGGGGATTCACCCCTCCACTTT.

CDR3 coding DNA: TGTGCCAGCAGCTTAGGGGGGGCGGGTCAGCCCCAGCATTTT. This codes for CASSLGGAGQPQHF. The genes are TRBV11-2 and TRBJ1-5; tentative D call: TRBD1 (6 bases). CDR3 length equals 14 residues. V was pared by 1 base and J by 6 bases, with 10 bases between. From germline, CDR1 is SGHAT and CDR2 FQNNGV. Based on the CDR3 plus reference TRBV11-2 and TRBJ1-5, the full variable domain is EAGVAQSPRYKIIEKRQSVAFWCNPISGHATLYWYQQILGQGPKLLIQFQNNGVVDDSQLPKDRFSAERLKGVDSTLKIQPAKLEDSAVYLCASSLGGAGQPQHFGDGTRLSIL.

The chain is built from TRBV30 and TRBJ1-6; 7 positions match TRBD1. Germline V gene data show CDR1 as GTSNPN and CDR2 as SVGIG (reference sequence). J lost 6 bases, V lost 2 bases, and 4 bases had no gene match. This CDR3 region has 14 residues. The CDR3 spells CAWSMAGGNSPLHF. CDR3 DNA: TGTGCCTGGAGTATGGCAGGGGGTAATTCACCCCTCCACTTT.

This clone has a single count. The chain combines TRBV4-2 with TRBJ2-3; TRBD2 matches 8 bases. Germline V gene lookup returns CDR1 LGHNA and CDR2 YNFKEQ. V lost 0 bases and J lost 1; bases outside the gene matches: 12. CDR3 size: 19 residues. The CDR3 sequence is CASSQEGGVAGLGTDTQYF. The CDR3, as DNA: TGTGCCAGCAGCCAAGAAGGAGGGGTAGCGGGGCTTGGCACAGATACGCAGTATTTT.